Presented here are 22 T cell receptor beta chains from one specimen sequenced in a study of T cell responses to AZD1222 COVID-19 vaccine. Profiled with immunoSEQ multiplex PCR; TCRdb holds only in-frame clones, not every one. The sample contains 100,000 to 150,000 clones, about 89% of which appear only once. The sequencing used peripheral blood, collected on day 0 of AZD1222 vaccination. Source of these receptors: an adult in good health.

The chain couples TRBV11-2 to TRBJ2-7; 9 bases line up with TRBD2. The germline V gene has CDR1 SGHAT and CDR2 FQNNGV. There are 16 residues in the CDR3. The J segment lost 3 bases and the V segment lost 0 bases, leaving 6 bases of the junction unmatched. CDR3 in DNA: TGTGCCAGCAGCTTAGAACCAGCGGGGGGATACTACGAGCAGTACTTC. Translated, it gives CASSLEPAGGYYEQYF. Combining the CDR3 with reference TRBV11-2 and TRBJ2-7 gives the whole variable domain EAGVAQSPRYKIIEKRQSVAFWCNPISGHATLYWYQQILGQGPKLLIQFQNNGVVDDSQLPKDRFSAERLKGVDSTLKIQPAKLEDSAVYLCASSLEPAGGYYEQYFGPGTRLTVT.

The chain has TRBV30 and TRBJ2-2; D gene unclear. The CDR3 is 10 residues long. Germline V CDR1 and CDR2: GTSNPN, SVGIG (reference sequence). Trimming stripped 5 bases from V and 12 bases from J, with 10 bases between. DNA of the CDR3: TGTGCCTGGGCCGTGAACCAGCTGTTTTTT. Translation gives CAWAVNQLFF.

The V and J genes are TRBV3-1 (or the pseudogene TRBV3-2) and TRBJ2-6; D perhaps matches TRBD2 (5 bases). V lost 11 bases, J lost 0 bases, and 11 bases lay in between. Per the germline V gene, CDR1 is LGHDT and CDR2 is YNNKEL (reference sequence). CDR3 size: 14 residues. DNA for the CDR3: TGTGCCTCGGCCGGGGTCTCTGGGGCCAACGTCCTGACTTTC. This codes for CASAGVSGANVLTF.

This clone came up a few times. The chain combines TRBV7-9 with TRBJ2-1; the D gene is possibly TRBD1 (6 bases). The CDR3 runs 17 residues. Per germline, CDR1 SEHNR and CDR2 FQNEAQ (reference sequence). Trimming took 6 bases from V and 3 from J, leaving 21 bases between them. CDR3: CASRPIPDSRNYNEQFF. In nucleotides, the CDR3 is TGTGCCAGCAGACCCATACCGGACAGTCGGAACTACAATGAGCAGTTCTTC.

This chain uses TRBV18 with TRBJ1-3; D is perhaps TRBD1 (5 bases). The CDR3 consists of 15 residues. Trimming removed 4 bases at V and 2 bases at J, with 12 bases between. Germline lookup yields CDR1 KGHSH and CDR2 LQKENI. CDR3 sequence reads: CASSLSEGPGNTIYF. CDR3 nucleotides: TGTGCCAGCTCACTTTCCGAGGGGCCTGGAAACACCATATATTTT. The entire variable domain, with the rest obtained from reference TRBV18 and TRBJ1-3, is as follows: NAGVMQNPRHLVRRRGQEARLRCSPMKGHSHVYWYRQLPEEGLKFMVYLQKENIIDESGMPKERFSAEFPKEGPSILRIQQVVRGDSAAYFCASSLSEGPGNTIYFGEGSWLTVV.

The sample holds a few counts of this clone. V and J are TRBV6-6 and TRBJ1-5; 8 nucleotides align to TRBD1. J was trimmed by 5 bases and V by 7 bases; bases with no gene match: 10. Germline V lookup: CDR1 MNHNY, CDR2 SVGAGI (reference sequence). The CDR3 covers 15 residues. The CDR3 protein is CASTPVQGADQPQHF. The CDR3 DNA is TGTGCCAGCACCCCGGTTCAGGGGGCCGATCAGCCCCAGCATTTT.

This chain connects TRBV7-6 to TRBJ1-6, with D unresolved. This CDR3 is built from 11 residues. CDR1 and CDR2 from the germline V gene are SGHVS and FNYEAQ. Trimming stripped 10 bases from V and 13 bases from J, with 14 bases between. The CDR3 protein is CATQNDRPLHF. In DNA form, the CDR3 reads TGTGCCACCCAAAATGATCGTCCCCTCCACTTT.

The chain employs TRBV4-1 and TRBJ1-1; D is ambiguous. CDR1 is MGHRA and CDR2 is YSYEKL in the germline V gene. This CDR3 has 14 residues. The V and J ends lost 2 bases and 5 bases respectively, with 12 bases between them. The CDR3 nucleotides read TGCGCCAGCAGCCAATCCCCCCGTGGGACTGAAGCTTTCTTT. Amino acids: CASSQSPRGTEAFF.

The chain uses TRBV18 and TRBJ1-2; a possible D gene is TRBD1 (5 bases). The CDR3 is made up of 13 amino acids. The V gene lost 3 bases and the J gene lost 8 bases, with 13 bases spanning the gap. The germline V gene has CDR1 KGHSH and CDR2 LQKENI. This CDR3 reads CASSPNRDGGYTF. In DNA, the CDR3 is TGTGCCAGCTCACCCAACCGGGACGGCGGCTACACCTTC.

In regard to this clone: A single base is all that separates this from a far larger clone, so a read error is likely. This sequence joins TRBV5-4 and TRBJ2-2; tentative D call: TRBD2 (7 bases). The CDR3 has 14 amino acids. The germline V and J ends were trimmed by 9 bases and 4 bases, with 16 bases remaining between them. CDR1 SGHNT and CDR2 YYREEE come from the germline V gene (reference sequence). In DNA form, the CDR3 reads TGTGCCACCACAGAGGGGGGGGGCACCGGGGAGCTGTTTTTT. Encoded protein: CATTEGGGTGELFF.

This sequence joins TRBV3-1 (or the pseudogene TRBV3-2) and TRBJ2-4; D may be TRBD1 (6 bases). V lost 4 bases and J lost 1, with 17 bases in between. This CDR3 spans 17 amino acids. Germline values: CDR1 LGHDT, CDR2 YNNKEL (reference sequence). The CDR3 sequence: CASSLQAPQGAKNIQYF. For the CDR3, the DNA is TGTGCCAGCAGCCTCCAGGCCCCTCAGGGGGCCAAAAACATTCAGTACTTC.

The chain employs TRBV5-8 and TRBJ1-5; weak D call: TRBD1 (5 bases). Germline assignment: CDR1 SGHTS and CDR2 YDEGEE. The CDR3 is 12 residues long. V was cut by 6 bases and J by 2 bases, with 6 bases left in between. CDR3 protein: CASTRGNQPQHF. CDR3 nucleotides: TGTGCCAGCACCAGGGGCAATCAGCCCCAGCATTTT. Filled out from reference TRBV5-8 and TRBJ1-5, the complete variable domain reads EAGVTQSPTHLIKTRGQQATLRCSPISGHTSVYWYQQALGLGLQFLLWYDEGEERNRGNFPPRFSGRQFPNYSSELNVNALELEDSALYLCASTRGNQPQHFGDGTRLSIL.

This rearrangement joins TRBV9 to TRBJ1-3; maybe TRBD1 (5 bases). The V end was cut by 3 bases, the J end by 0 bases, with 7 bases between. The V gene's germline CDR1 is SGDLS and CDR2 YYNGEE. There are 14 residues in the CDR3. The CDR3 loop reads CASSGGFSGNTIYF. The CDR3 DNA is TGTGCCAGCAGCGGGGGGTTCTCTGGAAACACCATATATTTT.

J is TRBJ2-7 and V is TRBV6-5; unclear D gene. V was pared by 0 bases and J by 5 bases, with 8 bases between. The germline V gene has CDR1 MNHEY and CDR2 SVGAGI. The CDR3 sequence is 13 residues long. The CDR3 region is CASSYSWVNEQYF. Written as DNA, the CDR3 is TGTGCCAGCAGTTACTCTTGGGTAAACGAGCAGTACTTC.

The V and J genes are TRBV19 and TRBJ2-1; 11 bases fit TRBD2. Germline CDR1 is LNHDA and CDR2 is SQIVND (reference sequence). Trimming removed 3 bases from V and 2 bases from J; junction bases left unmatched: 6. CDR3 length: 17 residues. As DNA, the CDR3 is TGTGCCAGTAGTATCTTTAGCGGGGGGGCCCCCTACAATGAGCAGTTCTTC. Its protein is CASSIFSGGAPYNEQFF.

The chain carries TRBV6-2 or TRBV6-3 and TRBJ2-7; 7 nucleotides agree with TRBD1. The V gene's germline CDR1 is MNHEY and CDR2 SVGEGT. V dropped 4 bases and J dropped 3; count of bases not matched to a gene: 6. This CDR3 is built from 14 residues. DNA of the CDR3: TGTGCCAGCAGTTCTGCCGGGACAGACTACGAGCAGTACTTC. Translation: CASSSAGTDYEQYF.

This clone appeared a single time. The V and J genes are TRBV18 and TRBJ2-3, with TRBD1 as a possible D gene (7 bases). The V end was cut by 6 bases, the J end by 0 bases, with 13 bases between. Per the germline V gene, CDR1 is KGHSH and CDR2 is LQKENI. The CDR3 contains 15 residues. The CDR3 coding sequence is TGTGCCAGCTCGTACAGGGGAGGAAGCACAGATACGCAGTATTTT. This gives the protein CASSYRGGSTDTQYF.

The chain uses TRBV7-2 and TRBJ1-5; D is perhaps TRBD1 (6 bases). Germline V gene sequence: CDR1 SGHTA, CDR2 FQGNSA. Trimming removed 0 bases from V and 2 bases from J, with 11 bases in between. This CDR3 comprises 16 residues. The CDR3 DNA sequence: TGTGCCAGCAGCTTAGCCGGGGGCAGTGGCAATCAGCCCCAGCATTTT. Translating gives CASSLAGGSGNQPQHF.

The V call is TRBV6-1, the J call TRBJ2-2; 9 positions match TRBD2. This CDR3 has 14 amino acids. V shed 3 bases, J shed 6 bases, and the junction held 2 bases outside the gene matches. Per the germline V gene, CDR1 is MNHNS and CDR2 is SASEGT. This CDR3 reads CASSDGGGAGELFF. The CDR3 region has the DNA TGTGCCAGCAGTGACGGCGGGGGGGCCGGGGAGCTGTTTTTT.

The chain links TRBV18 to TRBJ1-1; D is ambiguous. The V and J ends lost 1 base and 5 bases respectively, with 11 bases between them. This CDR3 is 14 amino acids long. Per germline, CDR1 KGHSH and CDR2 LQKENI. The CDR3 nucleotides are TGTGCCAGCTCACCACGGGGAGGCGGGACTGAAGCTTTCTTT. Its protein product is CASSPRGGGTEAFF. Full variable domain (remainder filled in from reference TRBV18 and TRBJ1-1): NAGVMQNPRHLVRRRGQEARLRCSPMKGHSHVYWYRQLPEEGLKFMVYLQKENIIDESGMPKERFSAEFPKEGPSILRIQQVVRGDSAAYFCASSPRGGGTEAFFGQGTRLTVV.

Here the CDR3 DNA reads TGCAGCGGATCCTGGGGGAGCTCCTACAATGAGCAGTTCTTC. This sequence encodes CSGSWGSSYNEQFF. The chain combines TRBV29-1 with TRBJ2-1; D assignment may be TRBD1 or TRBD2 (5 bases each). Germline CDR1 SQVTM, CDR2 ANQGSEA. This CDR3 comprises 14 residues. Trimming removed 7 bases from V and 0 bases from J, with 13 bases in between.

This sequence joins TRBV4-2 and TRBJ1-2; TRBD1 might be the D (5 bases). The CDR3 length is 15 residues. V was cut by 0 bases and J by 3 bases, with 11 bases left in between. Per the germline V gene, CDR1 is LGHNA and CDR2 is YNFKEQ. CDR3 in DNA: TGTGCCAGCAGCCAAGATCGGTTGGGGGACTATGGCTACACCTTC. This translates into CASSQDRLGDYGYTF.